This T cell receptor beta chain emerged from a study of regulatory T cells in long-lasting Graves disease. This clonotype has just a few counts. Regarding time point: newly diagnosed GD, antithyroid drugs for less than 3 months. The TCR library was made from RNA that had been extracted from PBMCs in TRIzol. CDR3-region Arm-PCR and iRepertoire HTBI primers produced the TCR beta libraries. One entry per CDR3 protein results from TCRdb running MiXCR on the multiplex PCR reads. The sample lists hundreds of thousands of distinct CDR3 sequences; 16% were seen once. The CDR3 loop spans 16 amino acids. Germline loops: CDR1 SEHNR, CDR2 FQNEAQ (reference sequence). V lost 5 bases to trimming and J lost 0 bases, with 13 bases between them. The data also belong to a second study, concerning T cells in Graves' hyperthyroidism and ophthalmopathy.

The chain joins TRBV7-9 to TRBJ2-2, with D perhaps matching TRBD2 (5 bases). The TCR originated in a woman in her twenties or thirties with Graves disease. The specimen comprised peripheral blood mononuclear cells (PBMCs), sampled at new diagnosis, from a patient treated with antithyroid drugs. DNA of the CDR3: TGTGCCAGCAGCCCTACGGCGGAGGCGAACACCGGGGAGCTGTTTTTT. Its protein product is CASSPTAEANTGELFF. Combining the CDR3 with reference TRBV7-9 and TRBJ2-2 gives the whole variable domain DTGVSQNPRHKITKRGQNVTFRCDPISEHNRLYWYRQTLGQGPEFLTYFQNEAQLEKSRLLSDRFSAERPKGSFSTLEIQRTEQGDSAMYLCASSPTAEANTGELFFGEGSRLTVL.